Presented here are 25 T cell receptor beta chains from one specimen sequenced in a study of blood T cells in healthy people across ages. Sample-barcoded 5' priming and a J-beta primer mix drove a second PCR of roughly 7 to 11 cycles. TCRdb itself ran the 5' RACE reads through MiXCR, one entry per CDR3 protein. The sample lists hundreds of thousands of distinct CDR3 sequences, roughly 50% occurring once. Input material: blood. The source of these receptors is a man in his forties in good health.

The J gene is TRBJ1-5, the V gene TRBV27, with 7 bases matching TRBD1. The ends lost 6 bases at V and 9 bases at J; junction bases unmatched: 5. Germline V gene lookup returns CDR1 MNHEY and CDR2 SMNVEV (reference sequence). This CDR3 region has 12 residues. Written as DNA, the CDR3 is TGTGCCAGCAGCCAGACAGGGAGGCCCCAGCATTTT. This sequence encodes CASSQTGRPQHF.

CDR3 in DNA: TGTGCCAGCAGTTCCATGACCGGGACAGACCAAGAGACCCAGTACTTC. Translated: CASSSMTGTDQETQYF. The J gene is TRBJ2-5, the V gene TRBV28; 7 bases align to TRBD1. The CDR3 consists of 16 residues. Trimming cost V 4 bases and J 0 bases; bases outside gene matches: 8. The germline V gene has CDR1 MDHEN and CDR2 SYDVKM.

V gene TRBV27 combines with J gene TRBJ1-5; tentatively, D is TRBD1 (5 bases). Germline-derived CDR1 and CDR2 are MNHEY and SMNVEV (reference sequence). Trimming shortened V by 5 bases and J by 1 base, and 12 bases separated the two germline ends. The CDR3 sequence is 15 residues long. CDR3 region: CASSHQGRSNQPQHF. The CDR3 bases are TGTGCCAGCAGTCATCAGGGCCGGAGCAATCAGCCCCAGCATTTT.

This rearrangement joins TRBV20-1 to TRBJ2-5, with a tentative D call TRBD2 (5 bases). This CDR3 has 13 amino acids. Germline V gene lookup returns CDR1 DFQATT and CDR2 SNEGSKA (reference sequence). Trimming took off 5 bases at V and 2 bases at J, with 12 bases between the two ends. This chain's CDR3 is CSALQEDQETQYF. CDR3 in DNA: TGCAGTGCTCTTCAGGAGGATCAAGAGACCCAGTACTTC.

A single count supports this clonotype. CDR3 DNA sequence: TGTGCCAGCGCGCGAGTCAATGAGCAGTTCTTC. It is translated as CASARVNEQFF. The chain combines TRBV6-2 or TRBV6-3 with TRBJ2-1, with unresolved D. The CDR3 is 11 residues long. The germline CDR1 and CDR2 sequences are MNHEY and SVGEGT. V gave up 8 bases and J gave up 6 bases, with 8 bases separating them.

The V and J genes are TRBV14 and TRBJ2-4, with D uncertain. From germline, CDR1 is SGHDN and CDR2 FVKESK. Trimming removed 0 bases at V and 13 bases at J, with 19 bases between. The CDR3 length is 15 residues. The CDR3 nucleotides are TGTGCCAGCAGCCAAGATGAAGGGTGGTCGGGTGAGCAGTACTTC. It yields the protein CASSQDEGWSGEQYF.

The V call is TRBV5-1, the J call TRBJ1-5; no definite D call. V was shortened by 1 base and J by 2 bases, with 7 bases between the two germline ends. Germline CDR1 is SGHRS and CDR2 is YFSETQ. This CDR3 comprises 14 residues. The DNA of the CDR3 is TGCGCCAGCAGCTTGATGGGTGGCAATCAGCCCCAGCATTTT. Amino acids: CASSLMGGNQPQHF.

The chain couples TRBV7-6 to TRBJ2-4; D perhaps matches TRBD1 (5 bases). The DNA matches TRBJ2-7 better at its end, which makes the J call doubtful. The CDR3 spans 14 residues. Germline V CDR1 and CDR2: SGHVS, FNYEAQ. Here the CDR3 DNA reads TGTGCCAGCAGCCCGCGGACATCCATCTACGAGCAGTACTTC. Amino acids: CASSPRTSIYEQYF.

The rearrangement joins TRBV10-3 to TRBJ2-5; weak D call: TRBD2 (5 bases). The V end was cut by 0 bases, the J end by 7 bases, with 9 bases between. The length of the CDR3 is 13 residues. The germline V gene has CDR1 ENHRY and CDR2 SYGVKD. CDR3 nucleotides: TGTGCCATCAGTGAGTCTGTAGGAGGGACCCAGTACTTC. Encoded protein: CAISESVGGTQYF.

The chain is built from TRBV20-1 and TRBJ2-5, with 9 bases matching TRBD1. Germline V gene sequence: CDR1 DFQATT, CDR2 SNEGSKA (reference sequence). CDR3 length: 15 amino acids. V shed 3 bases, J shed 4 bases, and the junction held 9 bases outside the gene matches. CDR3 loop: CSASANSDRGETQYF. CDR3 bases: TGCAGTGCTAGCGCGAATTCGGACAGGGGAGAGACCCAGTACTTC.

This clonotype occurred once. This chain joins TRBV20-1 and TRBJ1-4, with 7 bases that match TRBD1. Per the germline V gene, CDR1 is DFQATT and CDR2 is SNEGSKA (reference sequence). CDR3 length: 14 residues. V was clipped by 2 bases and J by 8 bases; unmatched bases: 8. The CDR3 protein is CSARISAQGEKLFF. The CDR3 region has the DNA TGCAGTGCTAGAATATCAGCACAGGGGGAAAAACTGTTTTTT.

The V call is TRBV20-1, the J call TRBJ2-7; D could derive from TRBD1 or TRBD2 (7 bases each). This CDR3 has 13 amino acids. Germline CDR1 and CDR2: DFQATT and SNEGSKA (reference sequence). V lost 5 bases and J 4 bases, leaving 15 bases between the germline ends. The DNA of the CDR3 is TGCAGTGCTCGCTCCAGGGGGGGTTACGAGCAGTACTTC. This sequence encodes CSARSRGGYEQYF.

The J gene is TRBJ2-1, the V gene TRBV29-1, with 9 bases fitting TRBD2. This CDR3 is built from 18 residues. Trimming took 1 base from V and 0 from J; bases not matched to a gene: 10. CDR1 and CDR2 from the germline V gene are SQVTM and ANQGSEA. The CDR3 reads CSVEVGRGGLGSYNEQFF. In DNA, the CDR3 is TGCAGCGTTGAAGTTGGGCGGGGGGGCTTGGGCTCCTACAATGAGCAGTTCTTC.

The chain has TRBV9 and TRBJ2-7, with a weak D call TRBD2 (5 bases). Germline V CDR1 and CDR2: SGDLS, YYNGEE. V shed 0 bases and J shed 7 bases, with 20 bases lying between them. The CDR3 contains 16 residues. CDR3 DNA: TGTGCCAGCAGCGTAGAGGGAGTGAAAAGCTACAATGAGCAGTACTTC. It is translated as CASSVEGVKSYNEQYF.

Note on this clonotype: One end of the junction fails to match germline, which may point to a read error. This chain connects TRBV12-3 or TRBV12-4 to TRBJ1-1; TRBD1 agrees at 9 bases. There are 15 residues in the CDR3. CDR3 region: CASSAEGQGYTKAFF. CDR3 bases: TGTGCCAGCAGCGCTGAAGGACAGGGGTACACTAAAGCTTTCTTT.

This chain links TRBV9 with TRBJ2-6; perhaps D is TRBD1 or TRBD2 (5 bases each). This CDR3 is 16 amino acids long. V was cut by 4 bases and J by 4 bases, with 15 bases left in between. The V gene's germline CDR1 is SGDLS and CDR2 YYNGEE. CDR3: CASSNMGVRGANVLTF. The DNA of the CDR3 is TGTGCCAGCAGCAATATGGGGGTGAGGGGGGCCAACGTCCTGACTTTC.

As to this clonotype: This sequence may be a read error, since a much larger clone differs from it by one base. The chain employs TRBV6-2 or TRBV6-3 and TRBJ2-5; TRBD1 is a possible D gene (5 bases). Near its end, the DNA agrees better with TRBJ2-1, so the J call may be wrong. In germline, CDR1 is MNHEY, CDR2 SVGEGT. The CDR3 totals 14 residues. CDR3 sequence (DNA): TGTGCCAGCAGGAGACAGACATCTCAAGAGACCCAGTTCTTC. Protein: CASRRQTSQETQFF.

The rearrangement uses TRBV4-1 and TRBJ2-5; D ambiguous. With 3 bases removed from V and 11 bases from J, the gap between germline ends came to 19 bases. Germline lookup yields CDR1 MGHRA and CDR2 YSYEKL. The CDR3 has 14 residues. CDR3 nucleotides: TGCGCCAGCAGCCATATGGCCCATCCCAATGAGCAGTACTTC. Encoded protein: CASSHMAHPNEQYF.

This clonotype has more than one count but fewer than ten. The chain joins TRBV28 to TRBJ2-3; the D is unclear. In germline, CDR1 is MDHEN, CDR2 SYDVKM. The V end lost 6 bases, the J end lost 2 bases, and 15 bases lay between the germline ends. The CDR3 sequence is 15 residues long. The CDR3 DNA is TGTGCCAGCAGCCCTCGGCCCCGAACCACAGATACGCAGTATTTT. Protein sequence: CASSPRPRTTDTQYF.

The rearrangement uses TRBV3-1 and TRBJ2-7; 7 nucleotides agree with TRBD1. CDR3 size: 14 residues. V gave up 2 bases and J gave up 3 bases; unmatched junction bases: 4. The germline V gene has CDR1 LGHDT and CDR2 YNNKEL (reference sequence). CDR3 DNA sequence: TGTGCCAGCAGCCAACCGGGACAGAACTACGAGCAGTACTTC. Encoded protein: CASSQPGQNYEQYF.

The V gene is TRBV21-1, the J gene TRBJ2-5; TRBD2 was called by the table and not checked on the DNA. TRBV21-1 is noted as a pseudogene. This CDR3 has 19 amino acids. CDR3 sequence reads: CASSKVGRTGLAGQETQYF. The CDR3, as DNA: TGTGCCAGCAGCAAAGTGGGAAGAACGGGACTAGCGGGCCAAGAGACCCAGTACTTC.

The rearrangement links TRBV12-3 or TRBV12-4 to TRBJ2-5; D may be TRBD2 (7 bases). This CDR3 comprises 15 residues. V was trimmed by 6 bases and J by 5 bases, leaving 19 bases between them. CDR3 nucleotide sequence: TGTGCCAGCAGAGAGGGGGGGGCCGCATATGAGACCCAGTACTTC. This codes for CASREGGAAYETQYF.

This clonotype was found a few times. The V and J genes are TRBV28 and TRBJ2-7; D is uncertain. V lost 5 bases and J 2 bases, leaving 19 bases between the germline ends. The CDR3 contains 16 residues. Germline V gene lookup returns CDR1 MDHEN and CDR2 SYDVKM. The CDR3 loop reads CASSPSRLPSAYEQYF. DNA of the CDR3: TGTGCCAGCAGTCCCTCCAGACTCCCCAGTGCCTACGAGCAGTACTTC.

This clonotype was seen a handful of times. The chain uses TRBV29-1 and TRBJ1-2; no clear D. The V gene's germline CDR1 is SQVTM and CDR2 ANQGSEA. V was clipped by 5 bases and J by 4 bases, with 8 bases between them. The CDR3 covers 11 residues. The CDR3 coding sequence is TGCAGCGTTCCCACGGTCTATGGCTACACCTTC. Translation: CSVPTVYGYTF. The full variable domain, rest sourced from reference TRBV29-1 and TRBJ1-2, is SAVISQKPSRDICQRGTSLTIQCQVDSQVTMMFWYRQQPGQSLTLIATANQGSEATYESGFVIDKFPISRPNLTFSTLTVSNMSPEDSSIYLCSVPTVYGYTFGSGTRLTVV.

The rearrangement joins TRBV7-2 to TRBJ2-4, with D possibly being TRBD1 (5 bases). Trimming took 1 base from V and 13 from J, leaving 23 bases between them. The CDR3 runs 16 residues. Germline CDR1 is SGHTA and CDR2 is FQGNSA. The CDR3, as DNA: TGTGCCAGCAGCTTAGTAGGGCAGGGCTTAGCAAAGGCCCAGTACTTC. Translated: CASSLVGQGLAKAQYF.